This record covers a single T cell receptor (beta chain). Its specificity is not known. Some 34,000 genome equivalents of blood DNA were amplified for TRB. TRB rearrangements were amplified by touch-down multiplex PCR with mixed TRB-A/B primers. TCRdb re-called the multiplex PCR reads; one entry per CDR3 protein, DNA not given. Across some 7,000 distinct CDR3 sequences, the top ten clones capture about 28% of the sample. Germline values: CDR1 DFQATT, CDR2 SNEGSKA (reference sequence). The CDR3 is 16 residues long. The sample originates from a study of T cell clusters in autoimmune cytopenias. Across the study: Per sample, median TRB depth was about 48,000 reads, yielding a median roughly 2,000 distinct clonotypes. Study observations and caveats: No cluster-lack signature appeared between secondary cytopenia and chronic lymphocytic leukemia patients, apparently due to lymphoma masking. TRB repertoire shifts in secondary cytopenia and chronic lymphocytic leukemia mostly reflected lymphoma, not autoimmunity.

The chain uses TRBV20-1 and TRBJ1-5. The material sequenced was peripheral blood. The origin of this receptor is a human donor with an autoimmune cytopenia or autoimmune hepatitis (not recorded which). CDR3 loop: CSASVSYFNSNQPQHF.